This T cell receptor beta chain was retrieved from a study of blood T cell repertoires in COVID-19. Using immunoSEQ multiplex PCR, the repertoire was profiled, and TCRdb retains in-frame clones only, with some absent. The top ten clones hold about 1.7% of a sample with about 400,000 clones, roughly 86% of them seen once. V lost 2 bases, J lost 0 bases, and 7 bases lay in between. CDR1 and CDR2 (germline): LGHNA, YSLEER. The CDR3 totals 15 residues. Sequencing used PBMCs or T cells enriched from blood (not recorded which). The J gene is TRBJ1-4, the V gene TRBV4-3; D uncertain. The receptor was derived from a woman aged 30 to 39 who had recovered from COVID-19. CDR3 in amino acids: CASSQSRSTNEKLFF. The CDR3 DNA follows: TGCGCCAGCAGCCAATCCAGATCAACTAATGAAAAACTGTTTTTT.